This section outlines one T cell receptor (beta chain) sequence together with its context. Its target is unknown. This sample was taken from a study of cytomegalovirus exposure and HLA in healthy donors. V was pared by 3 bases and J by 0 bases, with 2 bases of the junction left unmatched. The CDR3 loop spans 14 amino acids. The germline gives CDR1 LNHDA, CDR2 SQIVND (reference sequence). Findings of the study overall: Later analysis associated a missense DCLRE1C variant with TCR beta V- and J-gene trimming. TCR sequences were mostly rare, though some public TCRs occurred in many donors. Reports described diagnosis of cytomegalovirus status by the classifier as highly specific and sensitive. The study labeled more than 150 TCR beta chains cytomegalovirus-associated.

A multiplex PCR was run with 60 Vbeta primers and 13 Jbeta primers. The repertoire was sequenced with immunoSEQ multiplex PCR; TCRdb's copy has only in-frame clones and lacks some. The sample lists 180,000 or so clones, about 79% occurring once. The sample was PBMCs. The chain employs TRBV19 and TRBJ2-7; TRBD1 matches 7 bases. This receptor was taken from a female donor in good health and CMV-seronegative. The CDR3 DNA sequence: TGTGCCAGTAGTATGGGACAGAACTCCTACGAGCAGTACTTC. Protein: CASSMGQNSYEQYF.